This T cell receptor (beta chain) comes out of a study of cytomegalovirus exposure and HLA in healthy donors. Overall study: The study placed less than 90% of its 398 genotyped donors in the Caucasian-associated ancestry cluster.

After removal of 6 bases from V and 3 bases from J, the junction contained 13 bases not matched to a gene. Germline V gene sequence: CDR1 MDHEN, CDR2 SYDVKM. This CDR3 has 17 amino acids. Primers for the PCR totalled 60 Vbeta and 13 Jbeta. Sequenced by immunoSEQ multiplex PCR; TCRdb stores in-frame clones only, minus some. The table records 95,000 to 150,000 clones, about two thirds of them present only once. As concerns this clone: No antigen is known for it.

Study-level results: Reports indicate that TCR beta sequences accurately predicted the HLA-A and HLA-B alleles of most subjects. The authors judged a highly shared variant cluster likely a sequencing artifact.

Sequencing was carried out using PBMCs. The V and J genes are TRBV28 and TRBJ2-7; 11 positions agree with TRBD2. The sequence was collected from a man between 60 and 70 years old in good health and CMV-seropositive. The CDR3 loop is CASSLPGLAGIGYEQYF. Here the CDR3 DNA reads TGTGCCAGCAGCCTCCCCGGACTAGCGGGTATCGGCTACGAGCAGTACTTC.